This T cell receptor (beta chain) is from a study of Ad26.COV2.S vaccination and SARS-CoV-2 variants. Study details: By the intramuscular route, Ad26.COV2.S was given once, or twice 56 days apart.

The repertoire was sequenced with immunoSEQ multiplex PCR; TCRdb's copy has only in-frame clones and lacks some. The repertoire holds more than 350,000 clones, with roughly 90% as singletons. Study-level results: Relative to placebo recipients, vaccine recipients exhibited elevated spike-specific TCR breadth.

The sample's treatment: roughly 20 received Ad26.COV2.S at low or high dose, single or two shots; 5 received placebo; per-sample allocation not given. Samples came from day 63 after the first vaccine or placebo injection. Based in Boston, the donor was an adult of 18-55 years. An Ad26 vector was used to express Wuhan-strain SARS-CoV-2 spike as the vaccine. V dropped 4 bases and J dropped 8 bases, with 0 bases sitting between them. The CDR3 runs 8 residues. Germline V lookup: CDR1 GTSNPN, CDR2 SVGIG (reference sequence). About this clone itself: The antigen is undetermined.

The TCR comes from a person aged 18-65 years who received the Ad26.COV2.S COVID-19 vaccine or a placebo. This chain uses TRBV30 with TRBJ2-1, with D hard to call. The sequences come from peripheral blood, collected in a trial of Ad26.COV2.S vaccine versus placebo. This CDR3 is CAWNEQFF. The CDR3 DNA sequence: TGTGCCTGGAATGAGCAGTTCTTC.